These 21 T cell receptor beta chains were all obtained from the same sample, sequenced in a study of T cell responses to AZD1222 COVID-19 vaccine. Measured with immunoSEQ multiplex PCR; TCRdb has only the in-frame clones, and not every one. The sample consists of 170,000 or so clones, around nine tenths of them appearing once. The sequencing here drew on peripheral blood, taken on day 0 of AZD1222 vaccination. These TCRs come from an adult in good health.

The rearrangement links TRBV5-1 to TRBJ2-3, with D unresolved. V was cut by 1 base and J by 5 bases, with 11 bases left in between. Per germline, CDR1 SGHRS and CDR2 YFSETQ. The CDR3 is 14 residues long. CDR3 sequence: CASSLSASEDTQYF. CDR3 in DNA: TGCGCCAGCAGCTTGAGTGCCTCGGAAGATACGCAGTATTTT.

This rearrangement joins TRBV4-1 to TRBJ1-2, with D unresolved. The length of the CDR3 is 15 residues. Germline values: CDR1 MGHRA, CDR2 YSYEKL. With 3 bases removed from V and 0 bases from J, the gap between germline ends came to 11 bases. The CDR3 sequence is CASSHPTTANYGYTF. DNA of the CDR3: TGCGCCAGCAGCCACCCGACAACAGCTAACTATGGCTACACCTTC.

This clone was counted only a few times. V is TRBV30 and J is TRBJ1-2; no firm D call. The V end lost 0 bases, the J end lost 0 bases, and 8 bases lay between the germline ends. CDR1 is GTSNPN, CDR2 SVGIG, per germline (reference sequence). The CDR3 loop spans 14 amino acids. In DNA, the CDR3 is TGTGCCTGGAGTGTACGTGTAGCTAACTATGGCTACACCTTC. Translated, it gives CAWSVRVANYGYTF.

The gene calls are TRBV3-1 (or the pseudogene TRBV3-2) and TRBJ2-7; D unresolved. CDR3 length: 15 amino acids. Germline CDR1 is LGHDT and CDR2 is YNNKEL (reference sequence). Between the trimmed V and J ends, which lost 1 base and 5 bases, there was a span of 15 bases. The CDR3 bases are TGTGCCAGCAGCCAAGGGGTAGGGATTCGGAACGAGCAGTACTTC. Its protein product is CASSQGVGIRNEQYF.

The CDR3 DNA reads TGTGCCAGTAGTATAGGGCTAGCGGGAGTCACCGGGGAGCTGTTTTTT. Translated: CASSIGLAGVTGELFF. The chain is built from TRBV19 and TRBJ2-2; TRBD2 agrees at 10 bases. Trimming at V came to 1 base and at J to 4 bases, leaving 3 bases not matched to a gene. Germline values: CDR1 LNHDA, CDR2 SQIVND (reference sequence). This CDR3 is built from 16 residues. Together with reference TRBV19 and TRBJ2-2, the CDR3 gives the full variable domain: DGGITQSPKYLFRKEGQNVTLSCEQNLNHDAMYWYRQDPGQGLRLIYYSQIVNDFQKGDIAEGYSVSREKKESFPLTVTSAQKNPTAFYLCASSIGLAGVTGELFFGEGSRLTVL.

This clone was detected only once. The chain links TRBV24-1 to TRBJ1-4, with D possibly matching TRBD1 (6 bases). The V gene's germline CDR1 is KGHDR and CDR2 SFDVKD. The CDR3 is made up of 14 amino acids. The V end lost 5 bases, the J end lost 5 bases, and 11 bases lay between the germline ends. CDR3 residues: CATSAGGNNEKLFF. The CDR3 DNA reads as TGTGCCACCAGTGCCGGGGGCAACAATGAAAAACTGTTTTTT.

V is TRBV4-1 and J is TRBJ1-1; 9 positions agree with TRBD1. The CDR3 runs to 14 residues. The V gene's germline CDR1 is MGHRA and CDR2 YSYEKL. V was clipped by 3 bases and J by 10 bases; unmatched bases: 9. This chain's CDR3 is CASSHRDRESRAFF. In DNA form, the CDR3 reads TGCGCCAGCAGCCACCGGGACAGGGAATCCCGAGCTTTCTTT.

The CDR3: CASSPGNPHSNQPQHF. In DNA, the CDR3 is TGTGCCAGCTCACCCGGAAACCCTCATAGCAATCAGCCCCAGCATTTT. This rearrangement joins TRBV18 to TRBJ1-5; no firm D call. The CDR3 is 16 amino acids. V lost 3 bases to trimming and J lost 0 bases, with 12 bases between them. Germline V gene sequence: CDR1 KGHSH, CDR2 LQKENI.

V is TRBV5-1 and J is TRBJ1-2, with a tentative D call TRBD1 (6 bases). V lost 0 bases, J lost 4 bases, and 13 bases lay in between. Germline V gives CDR1 SGHRS, CDR2 YFSETQ. The CDR3 contains 15 residues. CDR3 DNA: TGCGCCAGCAGCTTGGCGACAGGCGGTGGCTATGGCTACACCTTC. Amino acids: CASSLATGGGYGYTF.

The chain is built from TRBV28 and TRBJ1-2, with a tentative D call TRBD1 (5 bases). This CDR3 has 15 amino acids. V dropped 5 bases and J dropped 7 bases, with 20 bases sitting between them. Germline V gene data show CDR1 as MDHEN and CDR2 as SYDVKM. CDR3 in amino acids: CASSPRSGLRGGYTF. The CDR3 bases are TGTGCCAGCAGTCCCCGGTCAGGTTTGAGGGGTGGCTACACCTTC.

The chain carries TRBV5-1 and TRBJ1-1; TRBD1 aligns across 7 bases. The germline CDR1 and CDR2 sequences are SGHRS and YFSETQ. With V trimmed by 2 bases and J by 4 bases, 8 bases remained unmatched. This CDR3 is built from 15 residues. CDR3 coding DNA: TGCGCCAGCAGCTTTGTTGGGCAGGGGGGCACTGAAGCTTTCTTT. This codes for CASSFVGQGGTEAFF.

This chain connects TRBV11-2 to TRBJ1-6; TRBD1 matches at 10 bases. The CDR3 is 15 amino acids. V shed 5 bases and J 5 bases; nucleotides not matched to a gene: 3. CDR1 is SGHAT and CDR2 is FQNNGV in the germline V gene. DNA for the CDR3: TGTGCCAGCAGCACCGGACAGGGGGATAATTCACCCCTCCACTTT. As protein: CASSTGQGDNSPLHF.

This chain joins TRBV10-3 and TRBJ1-1, with a tentative D call TRBD1 (5 bases). The CDR3 loop spans 15 amino acids. Looked up from germline, CDR1 is ENHRY and CDR2 is SYGVKD. Between the trimmed V and J ends, which lost 11 bases and 4 bases, there was a span of 23 bases. In nucleotides, the CDR3 is TGTGCCTCTACCCGAACCAGGGAAGGCGGCACTGAAGCTTTCTTT. It translates to CASTRTREGGTEAFF.

This chain connects TRBV2 to TRBJ2-3, with 11 bases lining up with TRBD1. This CDR3 comprises 15 residues. V lost 5 bases, J lost 3 bases, and 4 bases stayed unmatched. Germline-derived CDR1 and CDR2 are SNHLY and FYNNEI. CDR3: CASSTGTGGTDTQYF. The DNA of the CDR3 is TGTGCCAGCAGTACCGGGACAGGGGGGACAGATACGCAGTATTTT.

The chain employs TRBV24-1 and TRBJ2-4, with TRBD1 matching over 9 bases. Germline trimming cut 2 bases from V and 1 base from J; bases unmatched to any gene: 17. The germline V gene has CDR1 KGHDR and CDR2 SFDVKD. The CDR3 sequence is 21 residues long. The CDR3 DNA is TGTGCCACCAGTGATTCTCAGTCCGGGACAGGGACTCGTAGGGCCAAAAACATTCAGTACTTC. It specifies CATSDSQSGTGTRRAKNIQYF.

The chain links TRBV5-1 to TRBJ1-4; the D is unclear. V was trimmed by 4 bases and J by 7 bases, leaving 14 bases between them. Per germline, CDR1 SGHRS and CDR2 YFSETQ. This CDR3 is 14 amino acids long. The CDR3 DNA reads as TGCGCCAGCAGCCCCAGATACAACTTTGAAAAACTGTTTTTT. Its translation is CASSPRYNFEKLFF.

V is TRBV19 and J is TRBJ2-7; 8 bases agree with TRBD1. Trimming cost V 7 bases and J 3 bases; bases outside gene matches: 5. Per the germline V gene, CDR1 is LNHDA and CDR2 is SQIVND (reference sequence). CDR3 size: 13 residues. CDR3 region: CASKGTGFYEQYF. As DNA, the CDR3 is TGTGCCAGTAAGGGGACAGGTTTCTACGAGCAGTACTTC.

The chain employs TRBV6-1 and TRBJ1-6; D unresolved. This CDR3 comprises 15 residues. CDR1 MNHNS and CDR2 SASEGT come from the germline V gene. Between the trimmed V and J ends, which lost 1 base and 6 bases, there was a span of 10 bases. CDR3 region: CASSEVSARNSPLHF. CDR3 nucleotide sequence: TGTGCCAGCAGTGAAGTGTCCGCTCGTAATTCACCCCTCCACTTT.

This clone was observed once. The chain joins TRBV12-3 or TRBV12-4 to TRBJ2-1; 8 bases agree with TRBD1. The CDR3 spans 11 residues. Unmatched junction bases numbered 1, after V lost 5 bases and J lost 10 bases. The CDR3 here is CASSRTGEQFF. The CDR3, as DNA: TGTGCCAGCAGTAGGACAGGGGAGCAGTTCTTC.

This chain links TRBV18 with TRBJ1-5; D is possibly TRBD1 (5 bases). Between the trimmed V and J ends, which lost 4 bases and 1 base, there was a span of 11 bases. The CDR3 consists of 15 residues. The germline gives CDR1 KGHSH, CDR2 LQKENI. CDR3 bases: TGTGCCAGCTCACGGGAAACAGGAAGCAATCAGCCCCAGCATTTT. Translated, it gives CASSRETGSNQPQHF.

This clone was seen a single time. V and J are TRBV5-6 and TRBJ2-2; tentative D call: TRBD1 (5 bases). V was clipped by 0 bases and J by 6 bases, with 15 bases between them. The CDR3 contains 16 residues. Germline values: CDR1 SGHDT, CDR2 YYEEEE. The CDR3 DNA reads as TGTGCCAGCAGCTTGGCCGGCGGCAGGGTGCCCGGGGAGCTGTTTTTT. Translation gives CASSLAGGRVPGELFF.